The 4 T cell receptor beta chains presented below share a single source sample, sequenced in a study of blood T cell repertoires in COVID-19. Sequenced by immunoSEQ multiplex PCR; TCRdb stores in-frame clones only, minus some. Among 70,000 to 95,000 clones listed, roughly nine tenths were seen once. The specimen sequenced was peripheral blood. These receptors all come from a woman of 80 years or more with active COVID-19.

The rearrangement joins TRBV9 to TRBJ1-2; D might be TRBD1 (5 bases). V shed 0 bases and J shed 5 bases, with 14 bases lying between them. Germline V lookup: CDR1 SGDLS, CDR2 YYNGEE. This CDR3 has 15 residues. The CDR3: CASSVGQGTFYGYTF. CDR3 sequence (DNA): TGTGCCAGCAGCGTAGGTCAGGGTACCTTTTATGGCTACACCTTC.

The J gene is TRBJ2-1, the V gene TRBV2; possible D gene TRBD1, 6 bases. Trimming stripped 7 bases from V and 6 bases from J, with 13 bases between. The CDR3 has 13 residues. Germline values: CDR1 SNHLY, CDR2 FYNNEI. This CDR3 reads CASTSTGFNEQFF. The CDR3, as DNA: TGTGCCAGCACTAGCACAGGGTTCAATGAGCAGTTCTTC. The variable domain in full, completed from reference TRBV2 and TRBJ2-1, reads EPEVTQTPSHQVTQMGQEVILRCVPISNHLYFYWYRQILGQKVEFLVSFYNNEISEKSEIFDDQFSVERPDGSNFTLKIRSTKLEDSAMYFCASTSTGFNEQFFGPGTRLTVL.

The chain uses TRBV3-1 (or the pseudogene TRBV3-2) and TRBJ2-1; D ambiguous. The CDR3 extends over 12 amino acids. V dropped 3 bases and J dropped 9 bases, with 9 bases sitting between them. CDR1 and CDR2 from the germline V gene are LGHDT and YNNKEL (reference sequence). This chain's CDR3 is CASSQFSGEQFF. The CDR3 region has the DNA TGTGCCAGCAGCCAGTTTTCGGGTGAGCAGTTCTTC.

The chain employs TRBV7-3 and TRBJ2-1; 13 bases map to TRBD2. The V gene's germline CDR1 is SGHTA and CDR2 FQGTGA. The CDR3 loop spans 14 amino acids. J gave up 8 bases and V 10 bases, and 8 bases lay outside the gene matches. The CDR3 DNA sequence: TGTGCCACCGGACTAGCGGGAGTGGTCCATGAGCAGTTCTTC. This gives the protein CATGLAGVVHEQFF.